The 16 T cell receptor beta chains in this list originate from one sample, sequenced in a study of blood T cells in healthy people across ages. With a J-beta primer mix and a sample-barcoded 5' primer, a second PCR ran about 6 to 11 cycles. In TCRdb, the 5' RACE reads were re-called with MiXCR into one record per CDR3 protein. The sample shows some 1,500,000 distinct CDR3 sequences, approximately 39% of them seen only once. Material for sequencing was blood. These receptors all come from a woman aged 18-29 years in good health.

The V and J genes are TRBV18 and TRBJ1-1; D gene uncertain. From germline, CDR1 is KGHSH and CDR2 LQKENI. The CDR3 is made up of 13 amino acids. V lost 4 bases and J 3 bases, leaving 9 bases between the germline ends. Here the CDR3 DNA reads TGTGCCAGCTCACGGGGTAAGGACACTGAAGCTTTCTTT. Protein product: CASSRGKDTEAFF.

The CDR3 sequence: CASSIDRATPLHF. In DNA, the CDR3 is TGTGCCAGCAGCATCGACAGGGCGACACCCCTCCACTTT. The rearrangement links TRBV27 to TRBJ1-6, with 7 bases lining up with TRBD1. V was pared by 6 bases and J by 11 bases, with 7 bases of the junction left unmatched. The length of the CDR3 is 13 residues. CDR1 and CDR2 (germline): MNHEY, SMNVEV (reference sequence).

This clonotype was recorded at least ten times. The chain couples TRBV12-3 or TRBV12-4 to TRBJ1-1, with a possible D match to TRBD1 (5 bases). The CDR3 is 15 amino acids. V gave up 5 bases and J gave up 4 bases, with 17 bases separating them. In nucleotides, the CDR3 is TGTGCCAGCAGTACCCGACAGACAGAGATCACTGAAGCTTTCTTT. Its protein is CASSTRQTEITEAFF.

V and J are TRBV29-1 and TRBJ1-1; no clear D. In germline, CDR1 is SQVTM, CDR2 ANQGSEA. The ends were cut back, 5 bases at V and 6 bases at J, with 13 bases in the middle. The CDR3 has 12 residues. The CDR3 DNA reads TGCAGCGTTCCGGCGGTCAACGCTGAAGCTTTCTTT. Translating it yields CSVPAVNAEAFF.

This clonotype was seen only a few times. The V and J genes are TRBV19 and TRBJ2-2, with a possible D match to TRBD1 (6 bases). Germline lookup yields CDR1 LNHDA and CDR2 SQIVND (reference sequence). The CDR3 runs to 13 residues. Trimming took off 5 bases at V and 6 bases at J, with 10 bases between the two ends. Here the CDR3 reads CASSWGPSGELFF. DNA of the CDR3: TGTGCCAGTAGTTGGGGGCCGTCCGGGGAGCTGTTTTTT.

The V call is TRBV28, the J call TRBJ2-5, with D unresolved. Germline lookup yields CDR1 MDHEN and CDR2 SYDVKM. The CDR3 extends over 12 amino acids. The V and J ends lost 1 base and 5 bases respectively, with 5 bases between them. The DNA for the CDR3 is TGTGCCAGCAGTTTATCTTTTGAGACCCAGTACTTC. The encoded protein is CASSLSFETQYF.

The chain employs TRBV25-1 and TRBJ1-1; 7 bases agree with TRBD1. CDR1 and CDR2 from the germline V gene are MGHDK and SYGVNS. Germline trimming cut 2 bases from V and 5 bases from J; bases unmatched to any gene: 11. This CDR3 spans 16 amino acids. In nucleotides, the CDR3 is TGTGCCAGCAGTGAAGCGGGGTCAGGGGGAAGGACTGAAGCTTTCTTT. Translation gives CASSEAGSGGRTEAFF.

This clonotype was observed once. Compared with germline, one end of the junction differs, possibly owing to a read error. The V call is TRBV28, the J call TRBJ2-7, with a tentative D call TRBD2 (5 bases). The CDR3 consists of 14 residues. Germline-derived CDR1 and CDR2 are MDHEN and SYDVKM. This chain's CDR3 is CASSSVFGTYEQYF. The CDR3 nucleotides read TGCGCCAGCAGCTCCGTGTTCGGGACCTACGAGCAGTACTTC.

This clonotype was recorded a few times. The chain couples TRBV6-5 to TRBJ1-1, with 8 positions matching TRBD1. V lost 2 bases to trimming and J lost 5 bases; unmatched junction nucleotides: 10. CDR1 and CDR2 (germline): MNHEY, SVGAGI. The CDR3 is 16 residues long. CDR3 DNA: TGTGCCAGCAGTTACCGCCGGGCCAGGGGGCGGACTGAAGCTTTCTTT. It specifies CASSYRRARGRTEAFF.

This clonotype turned up a few times. This chain joins TRBV4-1 and TRBJ2-1, with 8 bases aligning to TRBD1. CDR1 is MGHRA and CDR2 is YSYEKL in the germline V gene. This CDR3 is 16 amino acids long. The trim removed 2 bases at V and 2 bases at J, leaving 5 bases unmatched. CDR3 coding DNA: TGCGCCAGCAGCCAACCCGACAGGGGACCCTACAATGAGCAGTTCTTC. Its translation: CASSQPDRGPYNEQFF.

This chain uses TRBV4-1 with TRBJ1-2; a weak D match, TRBD1 (5 bases). V lost 3 bases, J lost 5 bases, and 19 bases lay in between. Germline V gene sequence: CDR1 MGHRA, CDR2 YSYEKL. The length of the CDR3 is 16 residues. The chain's CDR3 is CASSHLLEGRRYGYTF. The CDR3 region has the DNA TGCGCCAGCAGCCACCTATTAGAGGGACGGAGGTATGGCTACACCTTC.

The CDR3 DNA is TGTGCCAGCAGCTTAGTTCTAGCGGGAGCAACCGAGCAGTACTTC. Translation gives CASSLVLAGATEQYF. The chain couples TRBV7-8 to TRBJ2-7; TRBD2 agrees at 10 bases. Unmatched junction bases numbered 6, after V lost 1 base and J lost 6 bases. CDR3 size: 15 residues. Germline values: CDR1 SGHVS, CDR2 FQNEAQ.

This clonotype has only one observation. V and J are TRBV6-1 and TRBJ2-5; D ambiguous. The CDR3 spans 12 residues. Trimming removed 8 bases at V and 7 bases at J, with 14 bases between. Per the germline V gene, CDR1 is MNHNS and CDR2 is SASEGT. CDR3 in amino acids: CASSDPLATQYF. In DNA form, the CDR3 reads TGTGCCAGCTCGGACCCTTTGGCGACCCAGTACTTC.

The chain is built from TRBV4-3 and TRBJ2-1; 12 nucleotides align to TRBD2. CDR3 size: 18 residues. With V trimmed by 2 bases and J by 4 bases, 9 bases remained unmatched. CDR1 and CDR2 (germline): LGHNA, YSLEER. The CDR3: CASSQMPTSGSPYNEQFF. CDR3 DNA: TGCGCCAGCAGCCAAATGCCGACTAGCGGGAGCCCATACAATGAGCAGTTCTTC.

The chain uses TRBV10-3 and TRBJ2-7; 10 bases are a match to TRBD1. Losses at the gene ends were 6 bases for V and 2 bases for J; bases not matched to a gene: 1. There are 13 residues in the CDR3. Germline-derived CDR1 and CDR2 are ENHRY and SYGVKD. This CDR3 is CAIRGQGTYEQYF. The CDR3 bases are TGTGCCATCAGGGGACAGGGGACCTACGAGCAGTACTTC.

The chain carries TRBV25-1 and TRBJ1-1; D uncertain. The V end lost 5 bases, the J end lost 7 bases, and 11 bases lay between the germline ends. The germline V gene encodes CDR1 MGHDK and CDR2 SYGVNS. The length of the CDR3 is 12 residues. CDR3 nucleotides: TGTGCCAGCAGTCACGGTGTAGGTGAAGCTTTCTTT. This translates into CASSHGVGEAFF.